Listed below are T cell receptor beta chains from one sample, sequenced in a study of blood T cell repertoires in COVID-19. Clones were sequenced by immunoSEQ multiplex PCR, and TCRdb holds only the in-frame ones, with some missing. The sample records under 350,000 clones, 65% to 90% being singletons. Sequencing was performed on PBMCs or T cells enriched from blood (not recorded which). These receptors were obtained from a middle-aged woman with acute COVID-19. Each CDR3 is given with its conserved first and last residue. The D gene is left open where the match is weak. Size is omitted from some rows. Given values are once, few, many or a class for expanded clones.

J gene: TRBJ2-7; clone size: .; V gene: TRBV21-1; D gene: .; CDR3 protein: CASSNHGSARSYEQYF; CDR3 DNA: TGTGCCAGCAGCAATCACGGGTCCGCGAGATCCTACGAGCAGTACTTC
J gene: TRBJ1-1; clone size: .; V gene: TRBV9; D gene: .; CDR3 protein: CASSLTPLLSNTEAFF; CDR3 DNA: TGTGCCAGCAGCCTTACACCTCTCTTATCGAACACTGAAGCTTTCTTT
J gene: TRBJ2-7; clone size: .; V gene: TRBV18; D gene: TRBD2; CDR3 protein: CASSSGTSGYEQYF; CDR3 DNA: TGTGCCAGCTCGTCCGGGACTAGCGGCTACGAGCAGTACTTC
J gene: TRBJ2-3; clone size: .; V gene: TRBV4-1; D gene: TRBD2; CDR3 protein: CASSQEGGLAGAPPDTQYF; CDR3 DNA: TGCGCCAGCAGCCAAGAAGGGGGACTAGCGGGGGCTCCCCCCGATACGCAGTATTTT
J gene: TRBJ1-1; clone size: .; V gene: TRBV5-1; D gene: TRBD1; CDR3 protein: CASSLGQGVTEAFF; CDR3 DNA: TGCGCCAGCAGCTTGGGACAGGGAGTCACTGAAGCTTTCTTT
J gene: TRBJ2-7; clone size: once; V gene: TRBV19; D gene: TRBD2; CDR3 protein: CASSFSSGAYEQYF; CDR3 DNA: TGTGCCAGTAGTTTCTCGAGCGGGGCCTACGAGCAGTACTTC
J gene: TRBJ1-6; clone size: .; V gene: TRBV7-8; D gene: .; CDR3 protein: CASSLAEIGGSPLHF; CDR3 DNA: TGTGCCAGCAGCTTGGCCGAAATCGGAGGTTCACCCCTCCACTTT
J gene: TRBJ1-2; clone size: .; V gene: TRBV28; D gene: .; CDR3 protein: CASSLIGSGETGTF; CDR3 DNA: TGTGCCAGCAGTTTAATTGGTTCTGGAGAAACGGGCACCTTC
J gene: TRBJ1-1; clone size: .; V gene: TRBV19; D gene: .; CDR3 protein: CASTPTEVSNTEAFF; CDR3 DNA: TGTGCCAGTACCCCTACCGAGGTCTCGAACACTGAAGCTTTCTTT
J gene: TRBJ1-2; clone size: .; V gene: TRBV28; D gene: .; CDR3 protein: CASSFGGSAVYGYTF; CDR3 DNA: TGTGCCAGCAGTTTTGGAGGGTCGGCGGTCTATGGCTACACCTTC
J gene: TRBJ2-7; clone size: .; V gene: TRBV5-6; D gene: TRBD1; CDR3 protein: CASGRTGRNYEQYF; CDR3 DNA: TGTGCCAGCGGGCGGACAGGGAGAAATTACGAGCAGTACTTC
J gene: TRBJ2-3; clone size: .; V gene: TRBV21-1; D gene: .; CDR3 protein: CASSPRLAGGPDTQYF; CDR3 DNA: TGTGCCAGCAGCCCTCGACTAGCGGGAGGTCCAGATACGCAGTATTTT
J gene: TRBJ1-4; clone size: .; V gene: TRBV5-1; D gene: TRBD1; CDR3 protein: CASSLWGQGNEKLFF; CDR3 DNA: TGCGCCAGCAGCTTGTGGGGACAGGGGAATGAAAAACTGTTTTTT
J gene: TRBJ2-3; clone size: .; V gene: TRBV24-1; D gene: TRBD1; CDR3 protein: CATSDSLTGADTQYF; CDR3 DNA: TGTGCCACCAGTGATTCCCTAACAGGGGCAGATACGCAGTATTTT
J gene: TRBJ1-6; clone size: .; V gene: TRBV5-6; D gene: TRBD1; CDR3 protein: CASSETGGALNSPLHF; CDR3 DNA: TGTGCCAGCAGTGAGACAGGGGGCGCCTTGAATTCACCCCTCCACTTT
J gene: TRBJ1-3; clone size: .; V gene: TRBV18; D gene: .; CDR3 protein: CASSPSQSRTGNTIYF; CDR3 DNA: TGTGCCAGCTCACCATCACAGTCCCGTACAGGAAACACCATATATTTT